This is a list of T cell receptor beta chains from one sample in a study of T cell changes during pregnancy in multiple sclerosis. The table came from immunoSEQ multiplex PCR; TCRdb's copy has only in-frame clones and leaves some out. The sample lists tens of thousands of clones, roughly 87% occurring once. The sequences come from CD8+ T cells from peripheral blood mononuclear cells, collected after pregnancy. Receptor source: a female donor with multiple sclerosis, enrolled in a pregnancy study. CDR3s include the opening cysteine and the closing phenylalanine or tryptophan. Each record gives: J gene, clone size, D gene, V gene, CDR3 protein, CDR3 DNA. A D gene is named only where the DNA matches it firmly. Size is omitted from some rows. Given values are once, few, many or a class for expanded clones.

J gene: TRBJ2-7
clone size: .
D gene: TRBD1
V gene: TRBV6-5
CDR3 protein: CASSSDREEQYF
CDR3 DNA: TGTGCCAGCAGTTCCGACAGGGAAGAGCAGTACTTC

J gene: TRBJ2-3
clone size: .
D gene: .
V gene: TRBV10-3
CDR3 protein: CAISESTLGRESTDTQYF
CDR3 DNA: TGTGCCATCAGTGAGTCGACTCTGGGACGGGAGAGCACAGATACGCAGTATTTT

J gene: TRBJ2-3
clone size: .
D gene: TRBD1
V gene: TRBV10-1
CDR3 protein: CASSEANNRDRGMDTQYF
CDR3 DNA: TGCGCCAGCAGTGAGGCAAACAACCGGGACAGGGGGATGGATACGCAGTATTTT

J gene: TRBJ1-5
clone size: .
D gene: .
V gene: TRBV19
CDR3 protein: CASRIGQTNQPQHF
CDR3 DNA: TGTGCCAGTAGGATCGGACAAACCAATCAGCCCCAGCATTTT

J gene: TRBJ1-2
clone size: once
D gene: .
V gene: TRBV2
CDR3 protein: CASSEEGEHGYTF
CDR3 DNA: TGTGCCAGCAGTGAAGAGGGGGAACACGGCTACACCTTC

J gene: TRBJ2-3
clone size: .
D gene: TRBD2
V gene: TRBV6-1
CDR3 protein: CASTGLAGGSDTQYF
CDR3 DNA: TGTGCCAGCACAGGACTAGCGGGAGGTTCAGATACGCAGTATTTT

J gene: TRBJ1-6
clone size: few
D gene: .
V gene: TRBV5-6
CDR3 protein: CASSPVLAADNSPLHF
CDR3 DNA: TGTGCCAGCAGCCCTGTCCTAGCCGCCGATAATTCACCCCTCCACTTT

J gene: TRBJ1-2
clone size: .
D gene: .
V gene: TRBV2
CDR3 protein: CASRGGGGRPNYGYTF
CDR3 DNA: TGTGCCAGCAGGGGGGGAGGAGGGCGACCAAACTATGGCTACACCTTC

J gene: TRBJ2-2
clone size: .
D gene: .
V gene: TRBV6-7
CDR3 protein: CANLAEYTGELFF
CDR3 DNA: TGTGCCAACCTAGCTGAATACACCGGGGAGCTGTTTTTT

J gene: TRBJ2-5
clone size: .
D gene: .
V gene: TRBV5-1
CDR3 protein: CASSLGLFETQYF
CDR3 DNA: TGCGCCAGCAGCCTGGGGCTCTTTGAGACCCAGTACTTC

J gene: TRBJ1-2
clone size: .
D gene: .
V gene: TRBV30
CDR3 protein: CAWSSRDISYGYTF
CDR3 DNA: TGTGCCTGGAGTTCCCGGGACATTAGCTATGGCTACACCTTC

J gene: TRBJ1-1
clone size: .
D gene: .
V gene: TRBV7-9
CDR3 protein: CASSSRPTGVF
CDR3 DNA: TGTGCCAGCAGCTCCCGACCCACCGGGGTCTTT

J gene: TRBJ1-4
clone size: .
D gene: TRBD1
V gene: TRBV30
CDR3 protein: CAWSGGTGSEKLFF
CDR3 DNA: TGTGCCTGGAGTGGCGGGACAGGGTCAGAAAAACTGTTTTTT

J gene: TRBJ1-5
clone size: .
D gene: TRBD1
V gene: TRBV5-3
CDR3 protein: CARSQGTGGSVQPQHF
CDR3 DNA: TGTGCCAGAAGCCAGGGGACAGGGGGTTCGGTTCAGCCCCAGCATTTT

J gene: TRBJ2-1
clone size: .
D gene: .
V gene: TRBV5-5
CDR3 protein: CASSWRAGYNEQFF
CDR3 DNA: TGTGCCAGCAGTTGGAGGGCCGGCTACAATGAGCAGTTCTTC

J gene: TRBJ1-5
clone size: .
D gene: .
V gene: TRBV4-1
CDR3 protein: CASSQEWVYGGQPQHF
CDR3 DNA: TGCGCCAGCAGCCAAGAGTGGGTTTACGGGGGGCAGCCCCAGCATTTT

J gene: TRBJ1-2
clone size: .
D gene: .
V gene: TRBV4-1
CDR3 protein: CASSPRGHTYGYTF
CDR3 DNA: TGCGCCAGCAGCCCCCGTGGACATACCTATGGCTACACCTTC

J gene: TRBJ2-3
clone size: .
D gene: .
V gene: TRBV6-5
CDR3 protein: CASSLDKSTDTQYF
CDR3 DNA: TGTGCCAGCAGTCTTGACAAGAGCACAGATACGCAGTATTTT

J gene: TRBJ2-2
clone size: .
D gene: .
V gene: TRBV5-1
CDR3 protein: CASTAGGPGELFF
CDR3 DNA: TGCGCCAGCACGGCCGGGGGGCCCGGGGAGCTGTTTTTT

J gene: TRBJ2-6
clone size: .
D gene: .
V gene: TRBV29-1
CDR3 protein: CSAYSGANVLTF
CDR3 DNA: TGCAGCGCCTACTCTGGGGCCAACGTCCTGACTTTC

J gene: TRBJ1-1
clone size: .
D gene: .
V gene: TRBV13
CDR3 protein: CASSFLGGTEAFF
CDR3 DNA: TGTGCCAGCAGCTTTCTTGGGGGGACTGAAGCTTTCTTT

J gene: TRBJ2-7
clone size: .
D gene: .
V gene: TRBV9
CDR3 protein: CASSVTGTGYYEQYF
CDR3 DNA: TGTGCCAGCAGCGTGACGGGAACGGGCTACTACGAGCAGTACTTC

J gene: TRBJ2-7
clone size: .
D gene: .
V gene: TRBV20-1
CDR3 protein: CSERYLYEQYF
CDR3 DNA: TGCAGTGAGAGATACTTATACGAGCAGTACTTC

J gene: TRBJ2-3
clone size: once
D gene: .
V gene: TRBV5-1
CDR3 protein: CASSDSLARGSTDTQYF
CDR3 DNA: TGCGCCAGCAGCGATTCCCTAGCTCGGGGTAGCACAGATACGCAGTATTTT

J gene: TRBJ2-7
clone size: once
D gene: TRBD1
V gene: TRBV4-1
CDR3 protein: CASGEGQGYEQYF
CDR3 DNA: TGCGCCAGCGGAGAAGGACAGGGCTACGAGCAGTACTTC

J gene: TRBJ2-3
clone size: .
D gene: .
V gene: TRBV30
CDR3 protein: CAWSDPGEKGLDTQYF
CDR3 DNA: TGTGCCTGGAGTGACCCAGGGGAAAAAGGGTTGGATACGCAGTATTTT

J gene: TRBJ2-2
clone size: .
D gene: .
V gene: TRBV4-1
CDR3 protein: CASSRLRRGTGELFF
CDR3 DNA: TGCGCCAGCAGCCGCCTCCGGCGGGGCACCGGGGAGCTGTTTTTT

J gene: TRBJ2-3
clone size: .
D gene: TRBD2
V gene: TRBV30
CDR3 protein: CAWSRLADSTDTQYF
CDR3 DNA: TGTGCCTGGAGTAGACTAGCGGATAGCACAGATACGCAGTATTTT

J gene: TRBJ1-2
clone size: .
D gene: .
V gene: TRBV6-1
CDR3 protein: CASSEVDSGGFGYGYTF
CDR3 DNA: TGTGCCAGCAGTGAAGTGGATTCCGGGGGGTTTGGCTATGGCTACACCTTC

J gene: TRBJ2-1
clone size: few
D gene: .
V gene: TRBV29-1
CDR3 protein: CSLSGSGDYNEQFF
CDR3 DNA: TGCAGCCTCTCGGGGAGCGGAGACTACAATGAGCAGTTCTTC

J gene: TRBJ2-5
clone size: once
D gene: TRBD2
V gene: TRBV6-5
CDR3 protein: CASSKTAGGPETQYF
CDR3 DNA: TGTGCCAGCAGCAAAACAGCGGGAGGGCCTGAGACCCAGTACTTC

J gene: TRBJ2-7
clone size: once
D gene: .
V gene: TRBV10-3
CDR3 protein: CAISDLAIAYEQYF
CDR3 DNA: TGTGCCATCAGTGATCTAGCGATCGCCTACGAGCAGTACTTC

J gene: TRBJ2-3
clone size: .
D gene: TRBD1
V gene: TRBV27
CDR3 protein: CASSSGTGGDTQYF
CDR3 DNA: TGTGCCAGCAGTTCCGGGACAGGGGGCGATACGCAGTATTTT